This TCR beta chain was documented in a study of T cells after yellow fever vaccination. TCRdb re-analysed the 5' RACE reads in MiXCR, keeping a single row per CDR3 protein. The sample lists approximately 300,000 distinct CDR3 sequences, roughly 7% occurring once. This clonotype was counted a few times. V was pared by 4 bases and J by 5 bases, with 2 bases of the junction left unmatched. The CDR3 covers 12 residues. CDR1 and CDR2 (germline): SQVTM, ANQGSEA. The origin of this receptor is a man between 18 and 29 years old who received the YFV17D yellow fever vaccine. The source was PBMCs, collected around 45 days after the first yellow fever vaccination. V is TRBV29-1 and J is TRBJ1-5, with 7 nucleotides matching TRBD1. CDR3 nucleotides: TGCAGCGTTGCAGGGGGGGATCAGCCCCAGCATTTT. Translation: CSVAGGDQPQHF.